One sample yielded the 10 T cell receptor beta chains listed below, sequenced in a study of breast tumors, draining lymph nodes, adjacent tissues. TCRdb re-analysed the multiplex PCR reads in MiXCR, keeping a single row per CDR3 protein. This table has over 200,000 distinct CDR3 sequences, approximately 30% appearing once. The lymph nodes were axillary draining lymph nodes from breast cancer patients. Sequencing was performed on axillary lymph node tissue. Receptors originate from a female donor with breast cancer. Some clones in this sample may be carry-over from other donors' samples.

DNA of the CDR3: TGTGCCAGCAGTCAGGGGGCCGGAGGCACTGAAGCTTTCTTT. Amino acids: CASSQGAGGTEAFF. V and J are TRBV2 and TRBJ1-1, with TRBD1 matching 8 bases. The V and J ends lost 5 bases and 4 bases, in that order; junction bases with no gene match: 6. The CDR3 length is 14 residues. The germline V gene encodes CDR1 SNHLY and CDR2 FYNNEI.

V usage is TRBV6-6 and J usage is TRBJ1-1, with D maybe TRBD1 (5 bases). The CDR3 totals 12 residues. V lost 5 bases and J lost 7, with 11 bases in between. Germline V lookup: CDR1 MNHNY, CDR2 SVGAGI (reference sequence). The CDR3 protein is CASSPRRGEAFF. The CDR3 coding sequence is TGTGCCAGCAGTCCCCGGAGGGGTGAAGCTTTCTTT.

Concerning this clonotype itself: The DNA is left out, because the CDR3 cannot be placed on it with certainty; the CDR3 is given as TCRdb lists it. V usage is TRBV25-1 and J usage is TRBJ2-3. The V gene's germline CDR1 is MGHDK and CDR2 SYGVNS. The length of the CDR3 is 21 amino acids, counting both ends. CDR3 amino acids: CASSFYICSALRGLGTDTQYF.

This clonotype was found many times. The rearrangement uses TRBV5-4 and TRBJ2-7; D is unclear. The V end was cut by 4 bases, the J end by 1 base, with 15 bases between. The CDR3 length is 15 residues. Germline V gene lookup returns CDR1 SGHNT and CDR2 YYREEE (reference sequence). This chain's CDR3 is CASSPTQVISYEQYF. For the CDR3, the DNA is TGTGCCAGCAGCCCCACGCAGGTGATATCCTACGAGCAGTACTTC.

The table lists this clonotype with many counts. This chain connects TRBV15 to TRBJ2-5; 7 nucleotides align to TRBD2. The CDR3 covers 16 residues. With 1 base clipped from V and 5 bases from J, the junction kept 10 bases outside the gene matches. Germline CDR1 LNHNV, CDR2 YYDKDF (reference sequence). CDR3 sequence (DNA): TGTGCCACCAGCAGAGCCGGGACCTGGGGAGGGGAGACCCAGTACTTC. Translated, it gives CATSRAGTWGGETQYF.

With respect to this clonotype: The CDR3 does not end in the conserved phenylalanine or tryptophan, so this is likely a read error. The V and J genes are TRBV7-9 and TRBJ1-2; D call uncertain. Germline V gene lookup returns CDR1 SEHNR and CDR2 FQNEAQ (reference sequence). The CDR3 sequence is 13 residues long. The CDR3 nucleotides read TGTGCCAGCAGTTTCAAGGGTGGCTATGGTTACACCCTC. The encoded protein is CASSFKGGYGYTL.

This clonotype was counted many times. The chain employs TRBV20-1 and TRBJ2-5; D is possibly TRBD2 (5 bases). Germline loops: CDR1 DFQATT, CDR2 SNEGSKA (reference sequence). Between the trimmed V and J ends, which lost 1 base and 0 bases, there was a span of 9 bases. This CDR3 has 14 amino acids. CDR3 in DNA: TGCAGTGCTAGAGGGAGGAACGACCAAGAGACCCAGTACTTC. Translated, it gives CSARGRNDQETQYF.

The table lists this clonotype with many counts. This chain uses TRBV29-1 with TRBJ2-3; D uncertain. The CDR3 extends over 13 amino acids. CDR1 is SQVTM and CDR2 is ANQGSEA in the germline V gene. V lost 2 bases and J 0 bases, leaving 6 bases between the germline ends. CDR3 protein: CSVETSSTDTQYF. The CDR3 coding sequence is TGCAGCGTTGAAACGTCTAGCACAGATACGCAGTATTTT.

This clonotype showed up many times. V and J are TRBV28 and TRBJ1-2; D gene ambiguous. The CDR3 loop spans 15 amino acids. Germline V gene sequence: CDR1 MDHEN, CDR2 SYDVKM. Trimming left V 3 bases short and J 6 bases short, with 17 bases between. The DNA of the CDR3 is TGTGCCAGCAGTTTGGTCAATCGTGCTAAAAATGGCTACACCTTC. Translation gives CASSLVNRAKNGYTF.

On this clonotype: A much larger clone differs by one base, so this may be a read error. This rearrangement joins TRBV6-1 to TRBJ2-1; D may correspond to TRBD1 or TRBD2 (5 bases each). Per the germline V gene, CDR1 is MNHNS and CDR2 is SASEGT. This CDR3 has 11 amino acids. Here the CDR3 reads CASEGCNEQFF. The DNA for the CDR3 is TGTGCGTCCGAGGGGTGCAATGAGCAGTTCTTC.